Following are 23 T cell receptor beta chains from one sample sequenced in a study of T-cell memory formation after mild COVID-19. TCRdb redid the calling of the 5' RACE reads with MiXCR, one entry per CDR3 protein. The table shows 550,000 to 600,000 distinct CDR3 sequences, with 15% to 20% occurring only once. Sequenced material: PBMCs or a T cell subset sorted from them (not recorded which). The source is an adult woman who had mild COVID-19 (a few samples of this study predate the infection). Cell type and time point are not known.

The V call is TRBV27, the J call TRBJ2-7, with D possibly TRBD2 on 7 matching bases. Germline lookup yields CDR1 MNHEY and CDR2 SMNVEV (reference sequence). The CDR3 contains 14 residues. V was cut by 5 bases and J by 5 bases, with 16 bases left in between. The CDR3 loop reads CASSLGGSGNEQYF. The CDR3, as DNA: TGTGCCAGCAGTCTAGGGGGAAGCGGGAACGAGCAGTACTTC.

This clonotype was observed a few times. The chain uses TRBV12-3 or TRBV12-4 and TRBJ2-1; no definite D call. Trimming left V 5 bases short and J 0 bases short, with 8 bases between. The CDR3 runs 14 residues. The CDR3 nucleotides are TGTGCCAGCAGTCCGCTAAGCTCCTACAATGAGCAGTTCTTC. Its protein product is CASSPLSSYNEQFF.

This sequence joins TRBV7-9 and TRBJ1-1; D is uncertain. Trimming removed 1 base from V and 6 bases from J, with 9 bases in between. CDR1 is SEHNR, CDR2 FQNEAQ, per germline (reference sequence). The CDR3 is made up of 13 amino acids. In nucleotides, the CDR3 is TGTGCCAGCAGCTTAGTCAGGTCCCCTGAAGCTTTCTTT. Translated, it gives CASSLVRSPEAFF.

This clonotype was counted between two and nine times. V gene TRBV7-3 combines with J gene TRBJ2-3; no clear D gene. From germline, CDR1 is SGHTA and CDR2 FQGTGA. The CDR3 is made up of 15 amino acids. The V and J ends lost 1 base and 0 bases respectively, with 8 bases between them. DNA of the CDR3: TGTGCCAGCAGCTTAAATTCAGGTAGCACAGATACGCAGTATTTT. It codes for CASSLNSGSTDTQYF. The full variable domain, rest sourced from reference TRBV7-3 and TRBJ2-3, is GAGVSQTPSNKVTEKGKYVELRCDPISGHTALYWYRQSLGQGPEFLIYFQGTGAADDSGLPNDRFFAVRPEGSVSTLKIQRTERGDSAVYLCASSLNSGSTDTQYFGPGTRLTVL.

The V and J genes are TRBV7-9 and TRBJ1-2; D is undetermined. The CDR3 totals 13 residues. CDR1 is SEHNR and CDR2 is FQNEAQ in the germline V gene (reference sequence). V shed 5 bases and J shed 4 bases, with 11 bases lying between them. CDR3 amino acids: CASSRLDPYGYTF. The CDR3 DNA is TGTGCCAGCAGCCGGCTAGACCCCTATGGCTACACCTTC.

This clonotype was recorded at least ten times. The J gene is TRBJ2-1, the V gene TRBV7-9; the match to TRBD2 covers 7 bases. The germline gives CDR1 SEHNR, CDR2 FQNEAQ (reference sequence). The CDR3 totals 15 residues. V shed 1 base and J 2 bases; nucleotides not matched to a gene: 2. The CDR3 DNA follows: TGTGCCAGCAGCTTAGGGGGACTAACCTACAATGAGCAGTTCTTC. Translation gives CASSLGGLTYNEQFF.

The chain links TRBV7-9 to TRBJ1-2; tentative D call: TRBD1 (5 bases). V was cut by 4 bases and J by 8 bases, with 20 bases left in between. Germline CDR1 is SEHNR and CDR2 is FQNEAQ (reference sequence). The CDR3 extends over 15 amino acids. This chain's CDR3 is CASSSLTDSGRGYTF. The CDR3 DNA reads TGTGCCAGCAGCTCCCTAACTGACAGCGGCCGGGGCTACACCTTC.

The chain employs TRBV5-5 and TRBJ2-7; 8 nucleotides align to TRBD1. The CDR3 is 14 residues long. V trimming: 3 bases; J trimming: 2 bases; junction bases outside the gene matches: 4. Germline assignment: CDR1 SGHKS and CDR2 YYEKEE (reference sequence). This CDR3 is CASSWGTGPYEQYF. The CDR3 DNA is TGTGCCAGCAGCTGGGGGACAGGCCCCTACGAGCAGTACTTC.

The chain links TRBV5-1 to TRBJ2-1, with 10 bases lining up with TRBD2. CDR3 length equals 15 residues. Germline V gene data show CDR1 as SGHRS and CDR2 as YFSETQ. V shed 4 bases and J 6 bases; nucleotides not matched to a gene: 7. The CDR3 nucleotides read TGCGCCAGCAGCGTGGCGGGACTAGCGATCAATGAGCAGTTCTTC. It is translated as CASSVAGLAINEQFF.

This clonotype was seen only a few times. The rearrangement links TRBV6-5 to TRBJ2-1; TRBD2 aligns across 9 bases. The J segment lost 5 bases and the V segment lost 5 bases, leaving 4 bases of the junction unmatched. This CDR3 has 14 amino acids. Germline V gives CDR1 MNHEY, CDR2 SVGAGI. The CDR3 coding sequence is TGTGCCAGCAGTGGTGGGACTAGCCACAATGAGCAGTTCTTC. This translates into CASSGGTSHNEQFF.

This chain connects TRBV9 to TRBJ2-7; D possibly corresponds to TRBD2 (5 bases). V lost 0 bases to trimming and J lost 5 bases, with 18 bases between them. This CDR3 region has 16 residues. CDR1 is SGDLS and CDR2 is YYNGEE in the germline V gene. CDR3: CASSVGGWSGVHEQYF. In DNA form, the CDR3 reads TGTGCCAGCAGCGTAGGAGGGTGGTCTGGGGTCCACGAGCAGTACTTC.

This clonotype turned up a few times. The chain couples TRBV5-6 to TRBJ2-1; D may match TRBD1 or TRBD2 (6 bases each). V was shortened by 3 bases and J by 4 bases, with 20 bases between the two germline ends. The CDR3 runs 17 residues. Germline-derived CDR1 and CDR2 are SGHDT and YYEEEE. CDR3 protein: CASSSDLQGGIYNEQFF. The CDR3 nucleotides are TGTGCCAGCAGCTCGGACTTACAGGGAGGTATTTACAATGAGCAGTTCTTC.

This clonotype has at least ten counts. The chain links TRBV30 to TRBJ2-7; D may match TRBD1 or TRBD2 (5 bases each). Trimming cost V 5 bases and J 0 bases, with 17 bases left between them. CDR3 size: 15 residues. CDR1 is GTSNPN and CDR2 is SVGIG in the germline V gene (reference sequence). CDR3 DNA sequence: TGTGCCTGGTCCCTGGGGGTCCAGAGCTCCTACGAGCAGTACTTC. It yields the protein CAWSLGVQSSYEQYF. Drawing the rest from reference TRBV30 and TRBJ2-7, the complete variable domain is SQTIHQWPATLVQPVGSPLSLECTVEGTSNPNLYWYRQAAGRGLQLLFYSVGIGQISSEVPQNLSASRPQDRQFILSSKKLLLSDSGFYLCAWSLGVQSSYEQYFGPGTRLTVT.

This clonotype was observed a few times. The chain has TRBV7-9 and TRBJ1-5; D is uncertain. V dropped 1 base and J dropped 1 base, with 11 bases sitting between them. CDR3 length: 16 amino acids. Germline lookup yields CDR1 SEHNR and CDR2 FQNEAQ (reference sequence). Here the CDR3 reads CASSLDPGESNQPQHF. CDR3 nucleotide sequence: TGTGCCAGCAGCTTAGATCCCGGGGAGAGCAATCAGCCCCAGCATTTT.

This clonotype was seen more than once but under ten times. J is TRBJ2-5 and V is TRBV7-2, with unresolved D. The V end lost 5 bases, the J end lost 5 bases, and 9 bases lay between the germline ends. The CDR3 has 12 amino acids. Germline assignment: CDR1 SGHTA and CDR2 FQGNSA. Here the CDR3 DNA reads TGTGCCAGCAGCCAAAGGGTGGAGACCCAGTACTTC. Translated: CASSQRVETQYF.

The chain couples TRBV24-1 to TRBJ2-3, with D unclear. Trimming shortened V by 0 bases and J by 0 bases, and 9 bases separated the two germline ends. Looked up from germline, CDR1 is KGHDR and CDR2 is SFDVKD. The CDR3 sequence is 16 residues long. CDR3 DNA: TGTGCCACCAGTGATTTGCCATTACTGAGCACAGATACGCAGTATTTT. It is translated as CATSDLPLLSTDTQYF.

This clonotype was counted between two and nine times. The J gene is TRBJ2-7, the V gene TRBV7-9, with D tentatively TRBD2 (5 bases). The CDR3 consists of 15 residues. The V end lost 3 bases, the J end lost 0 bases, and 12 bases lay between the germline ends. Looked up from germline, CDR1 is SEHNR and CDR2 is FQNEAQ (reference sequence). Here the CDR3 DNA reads TGTGCCAGCAGCTTTTCCCCGGGGAGCTCCTACGAGCAGTACTTC. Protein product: CASSFSPGSSYEQYF.

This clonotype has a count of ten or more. DNA for the CDR3: TGTGCCAGCAGCAGCTGCGGGACAGGGGACCAGCCCCAGCATTTT. Encoded protein: CASSSCGTGDQPQHF. The chain carries TRBV21-1 and TRBJ1-5; the table's TRBD1 call for D was not verified on the DNA. TRBV21-1 is designated a pseudogene. The CDR3 consists of 15 residues.

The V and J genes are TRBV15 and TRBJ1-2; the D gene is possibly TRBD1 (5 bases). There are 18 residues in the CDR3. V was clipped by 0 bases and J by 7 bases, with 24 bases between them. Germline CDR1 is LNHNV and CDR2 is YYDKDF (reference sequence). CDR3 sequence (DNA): TGTGCCACCAGCAGAGATGTAGTTGTCGGGCAGGGATTAGGTGGCTACACCTTC. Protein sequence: CATSRDVVVGQGLGGYTF.

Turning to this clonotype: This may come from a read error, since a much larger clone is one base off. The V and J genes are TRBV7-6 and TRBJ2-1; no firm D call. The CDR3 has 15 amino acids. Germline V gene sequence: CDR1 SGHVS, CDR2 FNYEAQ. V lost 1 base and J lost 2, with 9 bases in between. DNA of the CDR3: TGTGCCAGCAGCTTAGGACTGGGAACCTACAATGAGCAGTTCTTC. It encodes CASSLGLGTYNEQFF.

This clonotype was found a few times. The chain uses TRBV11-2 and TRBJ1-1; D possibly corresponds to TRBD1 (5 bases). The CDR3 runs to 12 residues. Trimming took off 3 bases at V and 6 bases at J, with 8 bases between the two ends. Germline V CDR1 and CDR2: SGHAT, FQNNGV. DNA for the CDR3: TGTGCCAGCAGCTTCGGGACGGCTGAAGCTTTCTTT. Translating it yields CASSFGTAEAFF.

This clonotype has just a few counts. CDR3 in DNA: TGTGCCAGCAGTCTGACGGGACACCCAAATCAGCCCCAGCATTTT. It yields the protein CASSLTGHPNQPQHF. V and J are TRBV7-8 and TRBJ1-5, with D possibly TRBD1 on 6 matching bases. The V end lost 6 bases, the J end lost 4 bases, and 16 bases lay between the germline ends. CDR1 and CDR2 from the germline V gene are SGHVS and FQNEAQ. This CDR3 has 15 amino acids.

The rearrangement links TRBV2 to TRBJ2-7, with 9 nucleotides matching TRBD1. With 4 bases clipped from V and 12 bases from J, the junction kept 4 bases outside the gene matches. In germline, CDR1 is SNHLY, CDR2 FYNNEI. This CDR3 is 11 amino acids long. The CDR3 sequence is CASSGDRVVYF. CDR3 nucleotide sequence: TGTGCCAGCAGTGGGGACAGGGTGGTGTACTTC. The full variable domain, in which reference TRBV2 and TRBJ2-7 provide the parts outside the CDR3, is EPEVTQTPSHQVTQMGQEVILRCVPISNHLYFYWYRQILGQKVEFLVSFYNNEISEKSEIFDDQFSVERPDGSNFTLKIRSTKLEDSAMYFCASSGDRVVYFGPGTRLTVT.